This T cell receptor (beta chain) appears in the sequencing data of a study of cytomegalovirus exposure and HLA in healthy donors. The study's findings and limits: V- and J-gene trimming in TCR beta was tied to a missense DCLRE1C variant by an analysis performed later.

The CDR3 spans 14 residues. From germline, CDR1 is MNHEY and CDR2 SMNVEV (reference sequence). The V and J ends lost 3 bases and 0 bases, in that order; junction bases with no gene match: 2. Both 60 Vbeta primers and 13 Jbeta primers went into the PCR. Study processing details: Among the unique TCR beta chains that a later analysis counted, roughly 80 million in all, around 11 million were shared. Libraries were prepared by immunoSEQ multiplex PCR; TCRdb keeps only in-frame clonotypes and omits some of them. V and J calls and clone size are given by that table; D and trimming were obtained from the DNA. The top ten hold around 6.8% of the sample, which has fewer than 200,000 clones, around three quarters seen once. As for this clone: The antigen is undetermined.

Each donor's status was that of a healthy bone marrow donor. The receptor comes from a man in his forties in good health and CMV-seropositive. J is TRBJ2-7 and V is TRBV27, with 7 bases fitting TRBD1. The specimen was PBMCs. The chain's CDR3 is CASSLGQNSYEQYF. DNA for the CDR3: TGTGCCAGCAGTTTGGGACAGAACTCCTACGAGCAGTACTTC.